The 18 T cell receptor beta chains reported below all come from one sample, sequenced in a study of blood T cell repertoires in COVID-19. The table came from immunoSEQ multiplex PCR; TCRdb's copy has only in-frame clones and leaves some out. The sample has about 300,000 clones, around 87% seen once. Sequenced sample: peripheral blood. These TCRs come from a man between 65 and 85 years old with acute or convalescent COVID-19.

J is TRBJ1-1 and V is TRBV10-3; weak D call: TRBD1 (6 bases). This CDR3 has 12 residues. Per germline, CDR1 ENHRY and CDR2 SYGVKD. Trimming removed 8 bases from V and 4 bases from J, with 11 bases in between. CDR3 sequence (DNA): TGTGCCATCGGCCGGGACATCACTGAAGCTTTCTTT. Amino acids: CAIGRDITEAFF.

V usage is TRBV3-1 (or the pseudogene TRBV3-2) and J usage is TRBJ2-7; possible D gene TRBD2, 5 bases. The CDR3 has 14 residues. Germline CDR1 and CDR2: LGHDT and YNNKEL (reference sequence). V lost 7 bases and J 0 bases, leaving 13 bases between the germline ends. The CDR3 loop is CASTPDSFSYEQYF. The CDR3 nucleotides read TGTGCCAGCACCCCGGACTCCTTCTCCTACGAGCAGTACTTC.

The chain recombines TRBV5-4 with TRBJ2-1; 8 nucleotides match TRBD2. Germline assignment: CDR1 SGHNT and CDR2 YYREEE (reference sequence). This CDR3 region has 15 residues. V shed 6 bases and J 5 bases; nucleotides not matched to a gene: 10. The CDR3 loop reads CASNLGLAGDNEQFF. The CDR3 nucleotides are TGTGCCAGCAACCTTGGGCTAGCGGGTGACAATGAGCAGTTCTTC. Complete variable domain (other parts from reference TRBV5-4 and TRBJ2-1): ETGVTQSPTHLIKTRGQQVTLRCSSQSGHNTVSWYQQALGQGPQFIFQYYREEENGRGNFPPRFSGLQFPNYSSELNVNALELDDSALYLCASNLGLAGDNEQFFGPGTRLTVL.

This chain links TRBV7-9 with TRBJ2-2; a weak D match, TRBD2 (5 bases). Trimming removed 1 base at V and 3 bases at J, with 9 bases between. The CDR3 length is 15 residues. Germline V gene sequence: CDR1 SEHNR, CDR2 FQNEAQ (reference sequence). The CDR3 DNA reads TGTGCCAGCAGCTTAGTGAGGGCTGACACCGGGGAGCTGTTTTTT. The encoded protein is CASSLVRADTGELFF.

The J gene is TRBJ1-2, the V gene TRBV3-1 (or the pseudogene TRBV3-2), with TRBD1 identical over 9 bases. V dropped 1 base and J dropped 7; count of bases not matched to a gene: 10. Germline V gene sequence: CDR1 LGHDT, CDR2 YNNKEL (reference sequence). This CDR3 region has 16 residues. CDR3: CASSQGLIQGAGGYTF. Here the CDR3 DNA reads TGTGCCAGCAGCCAAGGCCTCATACAGGGGGCGGGTGGCTACACCTTC.

This clone has only a few counts. The chain is built from TRBV19 and TRBJ2-6, with 9 bases matching TRBD1. V was clipped by 5 bases and J by 2 bases; unmatched bases: 10. Germline CDR1 reads LNHDA; CDR2 reads SQIVND (reference sequence). The CDR3 contains 18 residues. CDR3 nucleotide sequence: TGTGCCAGTAGTCCGAGGGACAGGGTGGTACCTGGGGCCAACGTCCTGACTTTC. It is translated as CASSPRDRVVPGANVLTF.

This rearrangement joins TRBV4-1 to TRBJ2-4, with 9 bases matching TRBD2. Trimming cost V 2 bases and J 1 base; bases outside gene matches: 18. Germline V gene sequence: CDR1 MGHRA, CDR2 YSYEKL. The CDR3 covers 21 residues. This CDR3 reads CASSQKMSASGDPVAKNIQYF. CDR3 nucleotides: TGCGCCAGCAGCCAAAAGATGAGCGCTAGCGGGGACCCTGTTGCCAAAAACATTCAGTACTTC.

As to this clone: This CDR3 is also generated by other DNA sequences in the sample. This rearrangement joins TRBV7-2 to TRBJ1-2, with TRBD1 matching 7 bases. Germline V gene sequence: CDR1 SGHTA, CDR2 FQGNSA. The CDR3 loop spans 13 amino acids. The ends lost 2 bases at V and 8 bases at J; junction bases unmatched: 5. DNA for the CDR3: TGTGCCAGCAGCTTAAACCAGGGGGTAGGCTACACCTTC. As protein: CASSLNQGVGYTF.

The chain employs TRBV28 and TRBJ2-7; a weak D match, TRBD2 (6 bases). This CDR3 is built from 15 residues. Trimming removed 6 bases from V and 1 base from J, with 16 bases in between. CDR1 MDHEN and CDR2 SYDVKM come from the germline V gene. The CDR3 nucleotides are TGTGCCAGCAGGGCATACCGGGGGACTTCCTACGAGCAGTACTTC. It encodes CASRAYRGTSYEQYF.

The V and J genes are TRBV5-1 and TRBJ2-3, with 8 bases identical to TRBD2. CDR1 is SGHRS, CDR2 YFSETQ, per germline. The CDR3 is 16 residues long. The trim removed 3 bases at V and 4 bases at J, leaving 10 bases unmatched. The CDR3 reads CASSSLAGPGADTQYF. Here the CDR3 DNA reads TGCGCCAGCAGCTCCTTAGCGGGGCCCGGGGCAGATACGCAGTATTTT.

The V and J genes are TRBV27 and TRBJ1-6, with 10 positions matching TRBD1. Germline lookup yields CDR1 MNHEY and CDR2 SMNVEV (reference sequence). The CDR3 extends over 15 amino acids. The V segment lost 6 bases and the J segment 8 bases; nucleotides outside the gene matches: 7. CDR3 DNA: TGTGCCAGCAGGCCGGGGACAGGGGCCCATTCACCCCTCCACTTT. Translated, it gives CASRPGTGAHSPLHF.

This chain connects TRBV3-1 (or the pseudogene TRBV3-2) to TRBJ1-3; D call uncertain. CDR1 is LGHDT, CDR2 YNNKEL, per germline (reference sequence). This CDR3 is 13 amino acids long. Trimming stripped 7 bases from V and 2 bases from J, with 9 bases between. The CDR3 sequence: CASIPSTGNTIYF. Written as DNA, the CDR3 is TGTGCCAGCATTCCTAGCACTGGAAACACCATATATTTT.

The rearrangement joins TRBV24-1 to TRBJ1-3, with D possibly matching TRBD1 (5 bases). V dropped 2 bases and J dropped 8 bases, with 9 bases sitting between them. This CDR3 region has 13 residues. The germline CDR1 and CDR2 sequences are KGHDR and SFDVKD. The CDR3: CATSDSPGYTIYF. CDR3 sequence (DNA): TGTGCCACCAGTGATTCCCCAGGGTACACCATATATTTT.

The rearrangement links TRBV2 to TRBJ2-7; weak D call: TRBD1 (5 bases). This CDR3 contains 16 residues. Germline lookup yields CDR1 SNHLY and CDR2 FYNNEI. V was cut by 7 bases and J by 1 base, with 20 bases left in between. CDR3 loop: CASTAFGADQSYEQYF. In DNA form, the CDR3 reads TGTGCCAGCACTGCGTTTGGGGCAGACCAATCCTACGAGCAGTACTTC.

The rearrangement joins TRBV4-3 to TRBJ2-2, with D perhaps TRBD2 (6 bases). The CDR3 totals 16 residues. From germline, CDR1 is LGHNA and CDR2 YSLEER. Trimming stripped 0 bases from V and 2 bases from J, with 10 bases between. In DNA form, the CDR3 reads TGCGCCAGCAGCCAAGACGGGGGTGGAAACACCGGGGAGCTGTTTTTT. As protein: CASSQDGGGNTGELFF.

The chain uses TRBV30 and TRBJ2-3; D is unresolved. The ends were cut back, 0 bases at V and 1 base at J, with 5 bases in the middle. The CDR3 is 13 residues long. CDR1 GTSNPN and CDR2 SVGIG come from the germline V gene (reference sequence). DNA of the CDR3: TGTGCCTGGAGTGTACTGGGCACAGATACGCAGTATTTT. Translation: CAWSVLGTDTQYF.

In its sample, this clone was seen a few times. The chain is built from TRBV12-3 or TRBV12-4 and TRBJ1-2; 7 nucleotides align to TRBD1. The CDR3 extends over 13 amino acids. V was clipped by 6 bases and J by 6 bases; unmatched bases: 7. The CDR3 sequence is CASSLTGYHGYTF. The CDR3 nucleotides read TGTGCCAGCAGCCTGACAGGGTATCATGGCTACACCTTC.

The chain recombines TRBV5-4 with TRBJ2-3, with 8 positions matching TRBD1. The CDR3 contains 15 residues. The V and J ends lost 4 bases and 4 bases, in that order; junction bases with no gene match: 8. Germline CDR1 reads SGHNT; CDR2 reads YYREEE (reference sequence). The CDR3 is CASSTMDRVADTQYF. The CDR3 nucleotides read TGTGCCAGCAGCACGATGGACAGGGTCGCAGATACGCAGTATTTT.